The sequence of this T cell receptor beta chain was determined in a study of Ad26.COV2.S vaccination and SARS-CoV-2 variants. The CDR3 is 16 residues long. CDR1 and CDR2 from the germline V gene are KGHSH and LQKENI. Deletions cut 1 base from V and 4 bases from J, with 14 bases between. The treatment denotes: some 20 received Ad26.COV2.S at low or high dose, single or two shots; about five received placebo; per-sample allocation not given. Following the first vaccine or placebo injection, samples were taken on day 63. Note on this clone: Its matching antigen is unknown.

Study conclusions and caveats: Total responses of T cells may have been underestimated by the analyses of TCR breadth and depth.

Some clones are missing from TCRdb's copy, which holds only in-frame ones; the method was immunoSEQ multiplex PCR. The table records approximately 410,000 clones, 92% of them present only once. The source is a person aged 18-65 years who received the Ad26.COV2.S COVID-19 vaccine or a placebo. This specimen consisted of peripheral blood, obtained in a trial of Ad26.COV2.S vaccine versus placebo. The V gene is TRBV18, the J gene TRBJ2-1; unclear D gene. CDR3 sequence reads: CASSPLPADGYNEQFF. Here the CDR3 DNA reads TGTGCCAGCTCACCACTCCCAGCAGATGGTTACAATGAGCAGTTCTTC.